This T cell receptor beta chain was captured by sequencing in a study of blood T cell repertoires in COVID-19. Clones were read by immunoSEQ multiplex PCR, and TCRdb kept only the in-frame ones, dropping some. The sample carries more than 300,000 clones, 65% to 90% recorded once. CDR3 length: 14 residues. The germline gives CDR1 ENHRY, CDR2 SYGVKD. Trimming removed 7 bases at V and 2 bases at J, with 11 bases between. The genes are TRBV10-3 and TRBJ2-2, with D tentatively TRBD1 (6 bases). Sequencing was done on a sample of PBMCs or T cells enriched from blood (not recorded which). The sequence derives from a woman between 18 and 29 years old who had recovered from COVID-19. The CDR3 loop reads CAITPQGNTGELFF. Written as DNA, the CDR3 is TGTGCCATCACCCCACAGGGAAACACCGGGGAGCTGTTTTTT.